Listed below are T cell receptor beta chains from one sample, sequenced in a study of blood T cell repertoires in COVID-19. Sequenced by immunoSEQ multiplex PCR; TCRdb stores in-frame clones only, minus some. The data contain some 300,000 clones, 88% of them seen just once; the ten biggest clones take up about 1%. Sequences were obtained from PBMCs or T cells enriched from blood (not recorded which). All receptors derive from a woman aged 25 to 39 who had recovered from COVID-19. The CDR3 runs from the conserved cysteine through the conserved F or W. D genes are given only for firm matches. Clone size is given for some rows only: seen once, a few or many times, or a class if the clone is expanded.

clone size: once; V gene: TRBV29-1; J gene: TRBJ2-5; D gene: TRBD2; CDR3 DNA: TGCAGCGTTGTAGGATTGGGACTACCGCAAGAGACCCAGTACTTC; CDR3 protein: CSVVGLGLPQETQYF
clone size: -; V gene: TRBV5-1; J gene: TRBJ2-5; D gene: -; CDR3 DNA: TGCGCCAGCAGCTTGGGACAGGCGGAGACCCAGTACTTC; CDR3 protein: CASSLGQAETQYF
clone size: -; V gene: TRBV7-9; J gene: TRBJ1-4; D gene: -; CDR3 DNA: TGTGCCAGCAGCTCCCCGGTCGGGGTTGTTGAAAAACTGTTTTTT; CDR3 protein: CASSSPVGVVEKLFF
clone size: -; V gene: TRBV5-1; J gene: TRBJ1-1; D gene: TRBD1; CDR3 DNA: TGCGCCAGCAGCCCCGGGGGGGAGACAGGGTTCTTTCGTTCTAGGACTTTCTTT; CDR3 protein: CASSPGGETGFFRSRTFF
clone size: -; V gene: TRBV5-6; J gene: TRBJ2-5; D gene: -; CDR3 DNA: TGTGCCAGCAGCCTAAAACTAGGGGGTGGGATCATCGAGACCCAGTACTTC; CDR3 protein: CASSLKLGGGIIETQYF
clone size: -; V gene: TRBV27; J gene: TRBJ2-7; D gene: TRBD1; CDR3 DNA: TGTGCCAGCAGTTTCCTGACCGGGACAGGTGACTACGAGCAGTACTTC; CDR3 protein: CASSFLTGTGDYEQYF
clone size: -; V gene: TRBV30; J gene: TRBJ2-1; D gene: TRBD2; CDR3 DNA: TGTGCCTGGAGTAGACTAGCGGGAGGGATAATCTCCTACAATGAGCAGTTCTTC; CDR3 protein: CAWSRLAGGIISYNEQFF
clone size: -; V gene: TRBV28; J gene: TRBJ2-5; D gene: TRBD1; CDR3 DNA: TGTGCCAGCAGTTTAAGCAGGGGGATCCTACAAGAGACCCAGTACTTC; CDR3 protein: CASSLSRGILQETQYF
clone size: -; V gene: TRBV30; J gene: TRBJ1-3; D gene: TRBD1; CDR3 DNA: TGTGCCTCAAGGACAGGGGAGGCTGGAAACACCATATATTTT; CDR3 protein: CASRTGEAGNTIYF
clone size: -; V gene: TRBV5-6; J gene: TRBJ1-1; D gene: -; CDR3 DNA: TGTGCCAGCAGCCCGGTTGGGAACACTGAAGCTTTCTTT; CDR3 protein: CASSPVGNTEAFF
clone size: -; V gene: TRBV5-1; J gene: TRBJ2-7; D gene: TRBD2; CDR3 DNA: TGCGCCAGCACCCAGGCGGGACTACCCTACGAGCAGTACTTC; CDR3 protein: CASTQAGLPYEQYF
clone size: -; V gene: TRBV9; J gene: TRBJ2-1; D gene: TRBD2; CDR3 DNA: TGTGCCAGCAGCGTCGCGGGACTAGCGGACAATGAGCAGTTCTTC; CDR3 protein: CASSVAGLADNEQFF
clone size: -; V gene: TRBV7-9; J gene: TRBJ1-4; D gene: TRBD1; CDR3 DNA: TGTGCCAGCAGCCTGCAAGGGGGCCGGAATGAAAAACTGTTTTTT; CDR3 protein: CASSLQGGRNEKLFF
clone size: -; V gene: TRBV5-1; J gene: TRBJ1-1; D gene: -; CDR3 DNA: TGCGCCAGCAGCTTGATGACAGGCCCGGGGAACACTGAAGCTTTCTTT; CDR3 protein: CASSLMTGPGNTEAFF
clone size: -; V gene: TRBV3-1/TRBV3-2; J gene: TRBJ2-3; D gene: TRBD1; CDR3 DNA: TGTGCCAGCAGCCCCTCTCTCAACAGGGGTTCAGATACGCAGTATTTT; CDR3 protein: CASSPSLNRGSDTQYF
clone size: -; V gene: TRBV12-3/TRBV12-4; J gene: TRBJ2-5; D gene: -; CDR3 DNA: TGTGCCAGCAGTCTTAACCAAGAGACCCAGTACTTC; CDR3 protein: CASSLNQETQYF
clone size: -; V gene: TRBV9; J gene: TRBJ1-3; D gene: TRBD1; CDR3 DNA: TGTGCCAGCAGCGTAAGGGACAGGGGAGGAAACACCATATATTTT; CDR3 protein: CASSVRDRGGNTIYF
clone size: -; V gene: TRBV24-1; J gene: TRBJ2-5; D gene: TRBD1; CDR3 DNA: TGTGCCACCAGTACCTTAGGGACAGCAGGAGAGACCCAGTACTTC; CDR3 protein: CATSTLGTAGETQYF
clone size: -; V gene: TRBV4-3; J gene: TRBJ2-1; D gene: TRBD2; CDR3 DNA: TGCGCCAGCAGCCAATCTAGCGGGGGGCCCCGCCGGTACAATGAGCAGTTCTTC; CDR3 protein: CASSQSSGGPRRYNEQFF
clone size: -; V gene: TRBV9; J gene: TRBJ2-7; D gene: -; CDR3 DNA: TGTGCCAGCAGCGTAGGGGCAGGGACCTACGAGCAGTACTTC; CDR3 protein: CASSVGAGTYEQYF
clone size: -; V gene: TRBV5-4; J gene: TRBJ1-2; D gene: TRBD1; CDR3 DNA: TGTGCCAGCAGCGTGCTATGGGACAGGCTTAACTATGGCTACACCTTC; CDR3 protein: CASSVLWDRLNYGYTF
clone size: -; V gene: TRBV9; J gene: TRBJ1-3; D gene: -; CDR3 DNA: TGTGCCAGCAGCATGAGGGGGAACACCATATATTTT; CDR3 protein: CASSMRGNTIYF
clone size: -; V gene: TRBV11-2; J gene: TRBJ1-6; D gene: -; CDR3 DNA: TGTGCCAGCAGCTTCCCAGGAATGCTACGGGGTTCACCCCTCCACTTT; CDR3 protein: CASSFPGMLRGSPLHF
clone size: -; V gene: TRBV20-1; J gene: TRBJ2-7; D gene: -; CDR3 DNA: TGCAGTGCTAACAGGGCAGAGCAGTACTTC; CDR3 protein: CSANRAEQYF
clone size: -; V gene: TRBV5-1; J gene: TRBJ2-1; D gene: TRBD2; CDR3 DNA: TGCGCCAGCAGCTTGAGGGCTAGCGGGATTCCCTCTTCCAATGAGCAGTTCTTC; CDR3 protein: CASSLRASGIPSSNEQFF
clone size: -; V gene: TRBV5-1; J gene: TRBJ2-3; D gene: TRBD2; CDR3 DNA: TGCGCCAGCAGCTTCGGACTAGCGGGGAGTTTCGCAGATACGCAGTATTTT; CDR3 protein: CASSFGLAGSFADTQYF
clone size: once; V gene: TRBV30; J gene: TRBJ2-2; D gene: -; CDR3 DNA: TGTGCCTGGGTAACTAGAAGGACCGGGGAGCTGTTTTTT; CDR3 protein: CAWVTRRTGELFF
clone size: -; V gene: TRBV29-1; J gene: TRBJ2-5; D gene: -; CDR3 DNA: TGCAGCGTTGGGGGCAGGGCTACAGAGACCCAGTACTTC; CDR3 protein: CSVGGRATETQYF
clone size: few; V gene: TRBV9; J gene: TRBJ1-1; D gene: -; CDR3 DNA: TGTGCCAGCAACCGAGGGGGGGCTGATGAAGCTTTCTTT; CDR3 protein: CASNRGGADEAFF
clone size: -; V gene: TRBV18; J gene: TRBJ2-1; D gene: -; CDR3 DNA: TGTGCCAGCTCACCACTAGTTCGGCAGTTCTTC; CDR3 protein: CASSPLVRQFF
clone size: -; V gene: TRBV13; J gene: TRBJ1-1; D gene: -; CDR3 DNA: TGTGCCAGCAGCTCCTACAGTCGTAACACTGAAGCTTTCTTT; CDR3 protein: CASSSYSRNTEAFF
clone size: few; V gene: TRBV4-1; J gene: TRBJ1-1; D gene: TRBD1; CDR3 DNA: TGCGCCAGCAGCCATGCCCAAAGCGGGGACAGGGCGGGTGGCACTGAAGCTTTCTTT; CDR3 protein: CASSHAQSGDRAGGTEAFF
clone size: -; V gene: TRBV5-1; J gene: TRBJ2-3; D gene: TRBD2; CDR3 DNA: TGCGCCAGCAGCTTGGCCGTGGGACTAGCAGATACGCAGTATTTT; CDR3 protein: CASSLAVGLADTQYF
clone size: few; V gene: TRBV11-1; J gene: TRBJ2-1; D gene: TRBD2; CDR3 DNA: TGTGCCAGCAGCCCGAACATAGCGGGAGGCAAGCAGTTCTTC; CDR3 protein: CASSPNIAGGKQFF
clone size: -; V gene: TRBV28; J gene: TRBJ2-7; D gene: TRBD1; CDR3 DNA: TGTGCCAGCAGTTTACAGGGACAGTTAAGCTCCTACGAGCAGTACTTC; CDR3 protein: CASSLQGQLSSYEQYF
clone size: -; V gene: TRBV10-2; J gene: TRBJ1-3; D gene: -; CDR3 DNA: TGCGCCAGCACCGAAGGGGTTTCTGGAAACACCATATATTTT; CDR3 protein: CASTEGVSGNTIYF
clone size: -; V gene: TRBV6-5; J gene: TRBJ1-1; D gene: -; CDR3 DNA: TGTGCCACCCACCCAGGGGTCACTGAAGCTTTCTTT; CDR3 protein: CATHPGVTEAFF
clone size: once; V gene: TRBV3-1/TRBV3-2; J gene: TRBJ2-7; D gene: -; CDR3 DNA: TGTGCCAGCAGCCAAGATTCGTTCGGAGGAGCCACCTACGAGCAGTACTTC; CDR3 protein: CASSQDSFGGATYEQYF
clone size: -; V gene: TRBV4-3; J gene: TRBJ2-1; D gene: -; CDR3 DNA: TGCGCCAGCAGCCTCGCAGGACGGGGTCGAGGCAATGAGCAGTTCTTC; CDR3 protein: CASSLAGRGRGNEQFF
clone size: few; V gene: TRBV6-6; J gene: TRBJ1-2; D gene: -; CDR3 DNA: TGTGCCAGCAGTTACGGGAATCCAGGGGAATTCTATGGCTACACCTTC; CDR3 protein: CASSYGNPGEFYGYTF
clone size: -; V gene: TRBV3-1/TRBV3-2; J gene: TRBJ1-2; D gene: -; CDR3 DNA: TGTGCCAGCAGCCAAGTGGCCTACTATGGCTACACCTTC; CDR3 protein: CASSQVAYYGYTF
clone size: once; V gene: TRBV5-1; J gene: TRBJ1-2; D gene: TRBD1; CDR3 DNA: TGCGCCAGCAGCTTGAGGGGACAGAACTATGGCTACACCTTC; CDR3 protein: CASSLRGQNYGYTF
clone size: -; V gene: TRBV27; J gene: TRBJ2-1; D gene: TRBD2; CDR3 DNA: TGTGCCAGCGGGACTAGCGGGAGGAGTGAGCAGTTCTTC; CDR3 protein: CASGTSGRSEQFF
clone size: -; V gene: TRBV11-2; J gene: TRBJ1-2; D gene: TRBD1; CDR3 DNA: TGTGCCAGCAGCTTACGGCAGGGGGCGGGTTATGGCTACACCTTC; CDR3 protein: CASSLRQGAGYGYTF
clone size: -; V gene: TRBV29-1; J gene: TRBJ1-2; D gene: -; CDR3 DNA: TGCAGCGTTGAAGATCGTCAGGGAGGCGGCTACACCTTC; CDR3 protein: CSVEDRQGGGYTF
clone size: -; V gene: TRBV24-1; J gene: TRBJ2-2; D gene: -; CDR3 DNA: TGTGCCACCAGTGATCGGTCGAGCGTGAACACCGGGGAGCTGTTTTTT; CDR3 protein: CATSDRSSVNTGELFF
clone size: -; V gene: TRBV20-1; J gene: TRBJ1-6; D gene: -; CDR3 DNA: TGCAGTGCTAGTCTCCTGGGCGGGGGAAATAGGGGATATTCACCCCTCCACTTT; CDR3 protein: CSASLLGGGNRGYSPLHF
clone size: -; V gene: TRBV5-1; J gene: TRBJ2-3; D gene: -; CDR3 DNA: TGCGCCAGCAGCTTGGACTCTAGCACAGATACGCAGTATTTT; CDR3 protein: CASSLDSSTDTQYF
clone size: -; V gene: TRBV7-9; J gene: TRBJ1-5; D gene: TRBD1; CDR3 DNA: TGTGCCAGCAGCGCAGACAGGGGTGATCAGCCCCAGCATTTT; CDR3 protein: CASSADRGDQPQHF
clone size: -; V gene: TRBV2; J gene: TRBJ2-3; D gene: -; CDR3 DNA: TGTGCCAGCAAGAACGTGCGGCTAGGTAGCACAGATACGCAGTATTTT; CDR3 protein: CASKNVRLGSTDTQYF
clone size: -; V gene: TRBV24-1; J gene: TRBJ2-6; D gene: -; CDR3 DNA: TGTGCCACCAGTGATTGGAGGGTTGGGGCCAACGTCCTGACTTTC; CDR3 protein: CATSDWRVGANVLTF
clone size: once; V gene: TRBV27; J gene: TRBJ2-7; D gene: TRBD1; CDR3 DNA: TGTGCCAGCAGTCCCGGGACAGGATATACCTACGAGCAGTACTTC; CDR3 protein: CASSPGTGYTYEQYF
clone size: few; V gene: TRBV7-9; J gene: TRBJ1-2; D gene: TRBD1; CDR3 DNA: TGTGCCAGCAGCCCGACAGGGGATGGCTACACCTTC; CDR3 protein: CASSPTGDGYTF
clone size: once; V gene: TRBV5-1; J gene: TRBJ2-3; D gene: -; CDR3 DNA: TGCGCCAGCAGCCCAGGACAGGAATCTCCCCCGGGGGCAGATACGCAGTATTTT; CDR3 protein: CASSPGQESPPGADTQYF
clone size: few; V gene: TRBV27; J gene: TRBJ2-1; D gene: -; CDR3 DNA: TGTGCCAGCAGTTTCTTCGGGGGTAATGAGCAGTTCTTC; CDR3 protein: CASSFFGGNEQFF
clone size: -; V gene: TRBV5-1; J gene: TRBJ1-1; D gene: -; CDR3 DNA: TGCGCCAGCACCGCTTGGGGCAGTGGCACTGAAGCTTTCTTT; CDR3 protein: CASTAWGSGTEAFF
clone size: -; V gene: TRBV7-6; J gene: TRBJ2-7; D gene: -; CDR3 DNA: TGTGCCAGCAGCTTGGTGAGTGCAGGGGCCTCATACGAGCAGTACTTC; CDR3 protein: CASSLVSAGASYEQYF
clone size: -; V gene: TRBV2; J gene: TRBJ2-2; D gene: TRBD2; CDR3 DNA: TGTGCCAGCAGTGGACTAGCAGGTGGAGGGGAGCTGTTTTTT; CDR3 protein: CASSGLAGGGELFF
clone size: -; V gene: TRBV4-1; J gene: TRBJ2-5; D gene: TRBD2; CDR3 DNA: TGCGCCAGCAGCCAAGGGATAGCGGGGGGAGGGGAGACCCAGTACTTC; CDR3 protein: CASSQGIAGGGETQYF
clone size: -; V gene: TRBV28; J gene: TRBJ2-5; D gene: TRBD1; CDR3 DNA: TGTGCCAGCAGGTCGGACAGGGGATTAGAGACCCAGTACTTC; CDR3 protein: CASRSDRGLETQYF